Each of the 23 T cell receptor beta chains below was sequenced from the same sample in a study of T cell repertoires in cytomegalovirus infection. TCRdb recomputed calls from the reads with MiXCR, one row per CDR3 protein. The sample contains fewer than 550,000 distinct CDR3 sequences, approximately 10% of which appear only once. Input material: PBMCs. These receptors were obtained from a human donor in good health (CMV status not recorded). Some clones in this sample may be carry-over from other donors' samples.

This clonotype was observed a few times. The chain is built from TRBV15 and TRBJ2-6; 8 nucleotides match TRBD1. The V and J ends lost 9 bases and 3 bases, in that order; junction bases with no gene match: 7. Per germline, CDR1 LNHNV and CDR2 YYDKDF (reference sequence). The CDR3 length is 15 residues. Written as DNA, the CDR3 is TGTGCCACTGGCGGACAGGGAATTGGGGCCAACGTCCTGACTTTC. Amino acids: CATGGQGIGANVLTF.

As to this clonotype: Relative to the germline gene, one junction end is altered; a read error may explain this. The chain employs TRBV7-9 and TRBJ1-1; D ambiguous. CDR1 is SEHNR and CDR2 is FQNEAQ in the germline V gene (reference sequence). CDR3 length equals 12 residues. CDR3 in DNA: TGTGCCAGCACAAGGACCCCCCTTGAACCTTTCTTT. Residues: CASTRTPLEPFF.

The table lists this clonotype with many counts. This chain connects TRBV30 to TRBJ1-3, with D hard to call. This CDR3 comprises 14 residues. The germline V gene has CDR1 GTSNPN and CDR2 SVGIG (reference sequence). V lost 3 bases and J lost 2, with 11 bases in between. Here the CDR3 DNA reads TGTGCCTGGAGCCCGACGGCGCCTGGAAACACCATATATTTT. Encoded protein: CAWSPTAPGNTIYF.

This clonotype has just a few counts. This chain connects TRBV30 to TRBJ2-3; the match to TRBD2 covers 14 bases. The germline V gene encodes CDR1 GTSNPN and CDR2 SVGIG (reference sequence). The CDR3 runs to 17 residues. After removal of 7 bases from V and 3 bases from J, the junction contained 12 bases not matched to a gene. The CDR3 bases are TGTGCCTACCTACACGGCCGGACTAGCGGGAGGACAGATACGCAGTATTTT. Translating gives CAYLHGRTSGRTDTQYF.

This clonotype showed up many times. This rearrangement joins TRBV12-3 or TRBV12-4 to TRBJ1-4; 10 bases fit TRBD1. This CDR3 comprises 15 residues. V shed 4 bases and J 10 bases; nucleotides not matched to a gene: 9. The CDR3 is CASSSPTGGRRKLFF. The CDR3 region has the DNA TGTGCCAGCAGTTCCCCGACAGGGGGCCGTCGAAAACTGTTTTTT.

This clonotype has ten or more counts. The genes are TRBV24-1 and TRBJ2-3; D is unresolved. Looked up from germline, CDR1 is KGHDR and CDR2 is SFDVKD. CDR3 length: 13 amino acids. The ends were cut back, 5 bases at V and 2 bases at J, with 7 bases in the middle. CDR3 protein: CATSGSTTDTQYF. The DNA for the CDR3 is TGTGCCACCAGTGGCAGCACCACAGATACGCAGTATTTT.

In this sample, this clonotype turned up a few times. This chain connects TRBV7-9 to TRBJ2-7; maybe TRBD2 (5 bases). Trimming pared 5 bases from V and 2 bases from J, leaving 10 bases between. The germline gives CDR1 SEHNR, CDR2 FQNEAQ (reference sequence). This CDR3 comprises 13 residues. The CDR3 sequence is CASSPGLTYEQYF. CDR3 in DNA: TGTGCCAGCAGCCCGGGGTTAACCTACGAGCAGTACTTC.

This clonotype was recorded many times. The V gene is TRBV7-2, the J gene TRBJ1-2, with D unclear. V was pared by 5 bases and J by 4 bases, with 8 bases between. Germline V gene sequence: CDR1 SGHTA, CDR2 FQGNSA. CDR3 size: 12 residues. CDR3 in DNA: TGTGCCAGCAGCCCTGAGGGCTATGGCTACACCTTC. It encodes CASSPEGYGYTF.

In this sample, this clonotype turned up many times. CDR3 in DNA: TGTGCCAGCAGCTTCGGGCAGGGGGCTCGCTCTGGGGCCAACGTCCTGACTTTC. Encoded protein: CASSFGQGARSGANVLTF. The rearrangement uses TRBV7-9 and TRBJ2-6; 8 bases match TRBD1. Per germline, CDR1 SEHNR and CDR2 FQNEAQ (reference sequence). This CDR3 has 18 residues. Losses at the gene ends were 3 bases for V and 0 bases for J; bases not matched to a gene: 7.

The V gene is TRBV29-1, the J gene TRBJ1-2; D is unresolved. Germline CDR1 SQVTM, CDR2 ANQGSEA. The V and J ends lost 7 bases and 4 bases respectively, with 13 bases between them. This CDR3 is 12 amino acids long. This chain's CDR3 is CSALRQSYGYTF. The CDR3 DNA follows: TGCAGCGCTCTGCGGCAGAGCTATGGCTACACCTTC.

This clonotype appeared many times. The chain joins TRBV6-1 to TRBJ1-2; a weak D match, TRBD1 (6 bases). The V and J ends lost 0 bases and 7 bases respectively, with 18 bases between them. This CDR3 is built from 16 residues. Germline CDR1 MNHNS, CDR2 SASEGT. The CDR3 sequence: CASSEANAGAGGGYTF. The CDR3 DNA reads TGTGCCAGCAGTGAAGCAAATGCAGGGGCGGGAGGTGGCTACACCTTC.

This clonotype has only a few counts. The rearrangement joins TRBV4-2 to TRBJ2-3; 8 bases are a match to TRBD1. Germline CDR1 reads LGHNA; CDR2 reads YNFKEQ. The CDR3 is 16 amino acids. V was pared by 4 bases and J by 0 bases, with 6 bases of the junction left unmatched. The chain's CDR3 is CASSLQGAPSTDTQYF. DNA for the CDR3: TGTGCCAGCAGCCTCCAGGGGGCTCCTAGCACAGATACGCAGTATTTT.

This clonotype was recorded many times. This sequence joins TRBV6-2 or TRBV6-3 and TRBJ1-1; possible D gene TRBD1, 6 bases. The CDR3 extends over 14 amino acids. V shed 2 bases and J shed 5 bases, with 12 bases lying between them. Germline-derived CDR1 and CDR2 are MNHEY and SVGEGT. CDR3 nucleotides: TGTGCCAGCAGTTACCTAACAGGGTATACTGAAGCTTTCTTT. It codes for CASSYLTGYTEAFF.

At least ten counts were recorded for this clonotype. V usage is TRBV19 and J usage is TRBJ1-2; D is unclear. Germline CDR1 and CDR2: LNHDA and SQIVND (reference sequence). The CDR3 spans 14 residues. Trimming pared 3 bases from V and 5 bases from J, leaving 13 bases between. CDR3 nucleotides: TGTGCCAGTAGTATCCAGGATCTAGCGTATGGCTACACCTTC. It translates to CASSIQDLAYGYTF.

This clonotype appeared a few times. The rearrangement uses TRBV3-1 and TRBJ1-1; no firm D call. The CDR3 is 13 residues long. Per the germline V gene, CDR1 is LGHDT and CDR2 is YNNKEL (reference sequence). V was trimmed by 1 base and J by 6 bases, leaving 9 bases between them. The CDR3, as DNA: TGTGCCAGCAGCCAAGTCTCGCGGGCTGAAGCTTTCTTT. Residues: CASSQVSRAEAFF. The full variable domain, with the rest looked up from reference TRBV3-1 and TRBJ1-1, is DTAVSQTPKYLVTQMGNDKSIKCEQNLGHDTMYWYKQDSKKFLKIMFSYNNKELIINETVPNRFSPKSPDKAHLNLHINSLELGDSAVYFCASSQVSRAEAFFGQGTRLTVV.

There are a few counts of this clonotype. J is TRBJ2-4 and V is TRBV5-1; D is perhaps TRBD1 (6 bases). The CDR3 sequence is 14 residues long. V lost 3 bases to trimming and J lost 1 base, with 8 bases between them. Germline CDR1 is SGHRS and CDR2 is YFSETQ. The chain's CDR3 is CASSYQGAKNIQYF. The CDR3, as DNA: TGCGCCAGCAGCTATCAGGGGGCCAAAAACATTCAGTACTTC.

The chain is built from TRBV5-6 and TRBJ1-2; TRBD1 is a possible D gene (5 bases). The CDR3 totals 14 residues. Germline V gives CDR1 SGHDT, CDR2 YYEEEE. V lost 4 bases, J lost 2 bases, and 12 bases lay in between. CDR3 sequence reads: CASSIGGDNYGYTF. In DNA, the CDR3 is TGTGCCAGCAGCATCGGAGGGGACAACTATGGCTACACCTTC.

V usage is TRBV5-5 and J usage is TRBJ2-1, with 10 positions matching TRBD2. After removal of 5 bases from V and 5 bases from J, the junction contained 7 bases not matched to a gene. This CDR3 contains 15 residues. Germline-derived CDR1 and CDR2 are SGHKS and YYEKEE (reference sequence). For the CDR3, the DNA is TGTGCCAGCAGTCATGGGACTAGCGTGAACAATGAGCAGTTCTTC. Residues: CASSHGTSVNNEQFF. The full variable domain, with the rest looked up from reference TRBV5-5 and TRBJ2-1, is DAGVTQSPTHLIKTRGQQVTLRCSPISGHKSVSWYQQVLGQGPQFIFQYYEKEERGRGNFPDRFSARQFPNYSSELNVNALLLGDSALYLCASSHGTSVNNEQFFGPGTRLTVL.

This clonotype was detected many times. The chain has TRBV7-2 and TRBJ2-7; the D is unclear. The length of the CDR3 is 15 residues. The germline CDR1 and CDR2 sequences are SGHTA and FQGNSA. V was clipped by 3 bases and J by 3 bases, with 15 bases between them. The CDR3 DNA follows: TGTGCCAGCAGCTTGCCGTGGGGTGATCACTACGAGCAGTACTTC. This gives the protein CASSLPWGDHYEQYF.

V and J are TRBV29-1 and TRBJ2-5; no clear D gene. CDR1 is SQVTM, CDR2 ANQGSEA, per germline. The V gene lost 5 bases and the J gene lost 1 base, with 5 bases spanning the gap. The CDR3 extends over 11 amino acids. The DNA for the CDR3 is TGCAGCGTTAGCCGCCAAGAGACCCAGTACTTC. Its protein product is CSVSRQETQYF.

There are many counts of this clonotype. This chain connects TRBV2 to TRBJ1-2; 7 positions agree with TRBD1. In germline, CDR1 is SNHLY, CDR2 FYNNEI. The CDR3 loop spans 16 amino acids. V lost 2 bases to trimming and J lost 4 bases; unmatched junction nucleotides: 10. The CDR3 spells CASSENTGALGYGYTF. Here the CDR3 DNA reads TGTGCCAGCAGTGAAAATACAGGGGCGCTCGGCTATGGCTACACCTTC. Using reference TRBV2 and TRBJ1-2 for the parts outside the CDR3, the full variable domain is EPEVTQTPSHQVTQMGQEVILRCVPISNHLYFYWYRQILGQKVEFLVSFYNNEISEKSEIFDDQFSVERPDGSNFTLKIRSTKLEDSAMYFCASSENTGALGYGYTFGSGTRLTVV.

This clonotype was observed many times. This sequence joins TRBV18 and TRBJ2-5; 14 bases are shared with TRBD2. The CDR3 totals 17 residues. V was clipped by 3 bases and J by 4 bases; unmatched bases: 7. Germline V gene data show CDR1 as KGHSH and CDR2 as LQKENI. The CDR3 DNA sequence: TGTGCCAGCTCACCGACTAGCGGGGGGGCCTTTGGAGAGACCCAGTACTTC. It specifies CASSPTSGGAFGETQYF.

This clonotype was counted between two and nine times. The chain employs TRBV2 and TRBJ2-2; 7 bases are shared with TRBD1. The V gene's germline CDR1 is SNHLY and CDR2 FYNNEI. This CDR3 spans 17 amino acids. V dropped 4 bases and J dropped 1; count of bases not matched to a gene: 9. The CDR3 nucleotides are TGTGCCAGCAGTGGAGGCATCTGGACAGGGAACACCGGGGAGCTGTTTTTT. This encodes CASSGGIWTGNTGELFF.